This T cell receptor (beta chain) was obtained from a study of T cells in tuberculosis. The method was immunoSEQ multiplex PCR; TCRdb's version includes in-frame clones alone and lacks a portion of them. The sample contains nearly 35,000 clones, roughly 92% of which appear only once. As to this clone: Its antigen remains unknown.

Trimming took 3 bases from V and 4 from J; bases not matched to a gene: 5. Germline CDR1 and CDR2: LGHNA and YSLEER. This CDR3 has 16 residues. Regarding the study as a whole: Smaller alpha distances in active tuberculosis partly reflected shorter CDR3-alpha lengths.

Sequenced sample: PBMCs. V and J are TRBV4-3 and TRBJ2-3, with 12 bases matching TRBD2. The clonotype comes from a donor between 10 and 29 years old with latent tuberculosis or without tuberculosis infection. The CDR3 loop is CASSQTLAGGPDTQYF. The CDR3 DNA reads as TGCGCCAGCAGCCAGACGCTAGCGGGAGGGCCAGATACGCAGTATTTT.